A single count supports the clone carrying this TCR beta chain. The antigen remains undetermined. The data derive from a study of T cell responses to AZD1222 COVID-19 vaccine. Generated by immunoSEQ multiplex PCR, the TCRdb table keeps only in-frame clones and is missing some. Among about 59,000 clones listed, 89% were seen once. General observations from the study: Spike-specific TCRs gained breadth and depth after people received two AZD1222 doses. Only after the peak T cell response were repertoires sampled. Seropositive status at baseline applied to only six AZD1222 recipients. Females outnumbered males among donors, who were mostly white British; clonal diversity was possibly underestimated.

There are 16 residues in the CDR3. V lost 4 bases and J 0 bases, leaving 14 bases between the germline ends. From germline, CDR1 is SGHNT and CDR2 YYREEE (reference sequence). The origin of this receptor is an adult who received the AZD1222 COVID-19 vaccine. V gene TRBV5-4 combines with J gene TRBJ2-1, with D maybe TRBD2 (6 bases). The specimen comprised peripheral blood, sampled 28 days after the second AZD1222 dose. CDR3 sequence reads: CASSTGSGVSYNEQFF. In nucleotides, the CDR3 is TGTGCCAGCAGCACGGGTAGCGGTGTCTCCTACAATGAGCAGTTCTTC.